The T cell receptor beta chain under discussion was sequenced for a study of T-cell memory formation after mild COVID-19. TCRdb ran MiXCR on the 5' RACE reads and lists one entry per CDR3 protein. The profile shows under 450,000 distinct CDR3 sequences, around a fifth of them singletons. Trimming pared 6 bases from V and 1 base from J, leaving 12 bases between. The germline CDR1 and CDR2 sequences are MNHEY and SVGAGI. The length of the CDR3 is 14 residues. V gene TRBV6-5 combines with J gene TRBJ1-1; D unresolved. The clonotype originates from a man aged 18 to 29 who had mild COVID-19 (a few samples of this study predate the infection). Cell type and time point are not known. The sequencing input was PBMCs or a T cell subset sorted from them (not recorded which). CDR3 in amino acids: CASSPRSGNTEAFF. CDR3 bases: TGTGCCAGCAGCCCTAGGAGCGGGAACACTGAAGCTTTCTTT.